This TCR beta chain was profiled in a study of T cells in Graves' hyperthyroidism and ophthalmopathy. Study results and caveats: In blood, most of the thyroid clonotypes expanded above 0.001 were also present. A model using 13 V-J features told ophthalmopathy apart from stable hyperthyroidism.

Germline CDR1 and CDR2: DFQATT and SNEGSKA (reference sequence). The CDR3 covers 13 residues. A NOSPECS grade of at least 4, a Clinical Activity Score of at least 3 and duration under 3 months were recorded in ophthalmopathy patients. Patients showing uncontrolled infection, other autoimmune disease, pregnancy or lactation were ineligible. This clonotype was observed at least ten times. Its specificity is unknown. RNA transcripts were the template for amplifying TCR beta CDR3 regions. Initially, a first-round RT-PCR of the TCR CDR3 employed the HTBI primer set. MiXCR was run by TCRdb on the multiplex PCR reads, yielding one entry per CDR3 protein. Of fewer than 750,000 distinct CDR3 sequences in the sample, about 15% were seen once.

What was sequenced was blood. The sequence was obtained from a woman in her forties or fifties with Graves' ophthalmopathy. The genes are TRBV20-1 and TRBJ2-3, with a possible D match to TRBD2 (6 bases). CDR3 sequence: CSAREPGTDTQYF. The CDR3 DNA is TGCAGCGCTCGGGAGCCTGGCACAGATACGCAGTATTTT.